A single count supports the clone carrying this T cell receptor (beta chain). Its antigen is unidentified. In the PCR, 60 Vbeta and 13 Jbeta primers were used. Clones were read by immunoSEQ multiplex PCR, and TCRdb kept only the in-frame ones, dropping some. Of about 210,000 clones listed, 70% to 80% are singletons. The CDR3 has 15 residues. V gave up 2 bases and J gave up 6 bases; unmatched junction bases: 8. The germline gives CDR1 LGHNA, CDR2 YNFKEQ. The data stem from a study of cytomegalovirus exposure and HLA in healthy donors. Overall study findings and caveats: Most TCR beta V segments were productive about 90% or about 30% of the time in an earlier analysis. In vitro confirmation showed three CMV-associated chains to be CMV antigen specific.

Specimen: PBMCs. The chain is built from TRBV4-2 and TRBJ2-3; 7 bases line up with TRBD2. The sequence derives from a woman aged 25 to 45 in good health and CMV-seropositive. In nucleotides, the CDR3 is TGTGCCAGCAGCCAACCTAGCGGATCTGGGGATACGCAGTATTTT. Translated, it gives CASSQPSGSGDTQYF.